These 28 T cell receptor beta chains were all obtained from the same sample, sequenced in a study of spatial heterogeneity in lung cancer. Noted time point: sample taken at primary tumor resection. Unsorted whole RNA of tumor, nontumor lung or frozen PBMC was sequenced. TCRdb called the 5' RACE reads again in MiXCR, with one record for every CDR3 protein. The profile shows tens of thousands of distinct CDR3 sequences, 10% to 15% of them singletons. The sample here was PBMCs, taken at surgery. Receptors originate from a female donor with early-stage non-small cell lung cancer.

This clonotype has only a few counts. The chain couples TRBV18 to TRBJ2-5, with no clear D. Trimming took off 3 bases at V and 0 bases at J, with 5 bases between the two ends. This CDR3 has 13 residues. The germline V gene has CDR1 KGHSH and CDR2 LQKENI. The CDR3 region is CASSPRNQETQYF. In DNA, the CDR3 is TGTGCCAGCTCACCGAGGAACCAAGAGACCCAGTACTTC.

This clonotype has a handful of counts. The chain carries TRBV7-6 and TRBJ1-1; D ambiguous. CDR3 length: 16 amino acids. V lost 5 bases and J 5 bases, leaving 21 bases between the germline ends. Germline lookup yields CDR1 SGHVS and CDR2 FNYEAQ. CDR3 in amino acids: CASSPLAVSQGTEAFF. CDR3 sequence (DNA): TGTGCCAGCAGCCCCCTGGCCGTTTCCCAAGGGACTGAAGCTTTCTTT.

Many counts were recorded for this clonotype. The rearrangement joins TRBV29-1 to TRBJ2-1; perhaps TRBD2 as D (6 bases). Germline loops: CDR1 SQVTM, CDR2 ANQGSEA. The length of the CDR3 is 13 residues. V lost 6 bases to trimming and J lost 4 bases, with 13 bases between them. Here the CDR3 reads CSVSGGTYNEQFF. CDR3 DNA: TGCAGCGTCTCTGGGGGGACTTACAATGAGCAGTTCTTC.

This clonotype was recorded a few times. The chain has TRBV28 and TRBJ2-1; 9 bases map to TRBD1. The CDR3 length is 15 residues. Germline loops: CDR1 MDHEN, CDR2 SYDVKM. V lost 6 bases, J lost 5 bases, and 8 bases stayed unmatched. Here the CDR3 reads CASRPRDRANNEQFF. DNA for the CDR3: TGTGCCAGCAGGCCCCGGGACAGGGCCAACAATGAGCAGTTCTTC.

This clonotype was detected only a few times. The chain employs TRBV3-1 and TRBJ2-7; the D gene could be TRBD1 or TRBD2 (5 bases each). The V and J ends lost 4 bases and 6 bases respectively, with 16 bases between them. CDR3 length: 14 amino acids. Germline values: CDR1 LGHDT, CDR2 YNNKEL (reference sequence). The CDR3 region is CASSLYGTLTEQYF. CDR3 DNA: TGTGCCAGCAGCCTTTACGGGACCCTAACCGAGCAGTACTTC.

This clonotype was picked up many times. This chain connects TRBV3-1 to TRBJ2-2; TRBD2 matches at 9 bases. CDR3 length: 15 amino acids. Germline V gene sequence: CDR1 LGHDT, CDR2 YNNKEL (reference sequence). V trimming: 3 bases; J trimming: 6 bases; junction bases outside the gene matches: 5. This CDR3 reads CASSQAGGHPGELFF. The CDR3 DNA follows: TGTGCCAGCAGCCAGGCGGGGGGGCATCCCGGGGAGCTGTTTTTT. Full variable domain (rest looked up from reference TRBV3-1 and TRBJ2-2): DTAVSQTPKYLVTQMGNDKSIKCEQNLGHDTMYWYKQDSKKFLKIMFSYNNKELIINETVPNRFSPKSPDKAHLNLHINSLELGDSAVYFCASSQAGGHPGELFFGEGSRLTVL.

This clonotype occurred many times. The chain has TRBV20-1 and TRBJ1-2; tentative D call: TRBD1 (5 bases). Looked up from germline, CDR1 is DFQATT and CDR2 is SNEGSKA (reference sequence). This CDR3 comprises 13 residues. Between the trimmed V and J ends, which lost 0 bases and 5 bases, there was a span of 10 bases. CDR3 loop: CSARDLAGYGYTF. The CDR3 DNA follows: TGCAGTGCTAGAGATTTGGCAGGGTATGGCTACACCTTC.

The table lists this clonotype with a few counts. The CDR3 nucleotides are TGCAGTGCTAGAGGACAGCTGAACACTGAAGCTTTCTTT. Protein product: CSARGQLNTEAFF. The chain employs TRBV20-1 and TRBJ1-1, with a possible D match to TRBD1 (5 bases). The CDR3 runs 13 residues. Trimming pared 1 base from V and 0 bases from J, leaving 6 bases between. Germline-derived CDR1 and CDR2 are DFQATT and SNEGSKA (reference sequence).

This clonotype was seen ten or more times. The chain links TRBV20-1 to TRBJ2-5; TRBD2 matches at 13 bases. Germline V gene lookup returns CDR1 DFQATT and CDR2 SNEGSKA (reference sequence). The CDR3 has 15 amino acids. The junction had 6 bases not matched to a gene; V was cut back by 4 bases and J by 4 bases. DNA of the CDR3: TGCAGTGCTACCGAACTAGCGGGGGGGCGAGAGACCCAGTACTTC. Its protein is CSATELAGGRETQYF.

This clonotype was recorded many times. The chain recombines TRBV20-1 with TRBJ2-2; D may be TRBD1 or TRBD2 (5 bases each). Germline CDR1 DFQATT, CDR2 SNEGSKA (reference sequence). V lost 6 bases and J lost 5, with 19 bases in between. This CDR3 comprises 15 residues. The CDR3 reads CSAPSGPGTTGELFF. DNA for the CDR3: TGCAGTGCGCCAAGCGGCCCAGGGACGACCGGGGAGCTGTTTTTT.

This clonotype was counted a few times. This chain connects TRBV6-2 or TRBV6-3 to TRBJ2-1; no clear D. This CDR3 contains 16 residues. Germline V CDR1 and CDR2: MNHEY, SVGEGT. V was trimmed by 1 base and J by 0 bases, leaving 10 bases between them. Written as DNA, the CDR3 is TGTGCCAGCAGTTACTATGGGCTAAGCTCCTACAATGAGCAGTTCTTC. Amino acid sequence: CASSYYGLSSYNEQFF.

The V call is TRBV7-9, the J call TRBJ2-5; 7 bases are a match to TRBD2. Looked up from germline, CDR1 is SEHNR and CDR2 is FQNEAQ (reference sequence). The J segment lost 9 bases and the V segment lost 1 base, leaving 8 bases of the junction unmatched. The CDR3 loop spans 14 amino acids. CDR3 loop: CASSLGRTSGAQYF. The DNA for the CDR3 is TGTGCCAGCAGCTTAGGCAGAACGAGCGGGGCCCAGTACTTC.

The sample holds a few counts of this clonotype. The chain is built from TRBV27 and TRBJ2-7; 9 positions match TRBD1. Germline CDR1 and CDR2: MNHEY and SMNVEV (reference sequence). The CDR3 has 15 amino acids. The V segment lost 6 bases and the J segment 2 bases; nucleotides outside the gene matches: 8. For the CDR3, the DNA is TGTGCCAGCAGCTCCCGGGGGACAGGGCCCTACGAGCAGTACTTC. Amino acid sequence: CASSSRGTGPYEQYF.

This clonotype was picked up many times. The chain joins TRBV6-5 to TRBJ1-5; 8 bases are a match to TRBD1. The length of the CDR3 is 15 residues. The V and J ends lost 6 bases and 4 bases, in that order; junction bases with no gene match: 8. Germline lookup yields CDR1 MNHEY and CDR2 SVGAGI. CDR3 loop: CASRTGAKRNQPQHF. CDR3 DNA sequence: TGTGCCAGCAGGACAGGGGCAAAGAGGAATCAGCCCCAGCATTTT.

This clonotype was detected only a few times. V is TRBV7-9 and J is TRBJ2-5; D is unclear. Germline-derived CDR1 and CDR2 are SEHNR and FQNEAQ (reference sequence). Trimming stripped 4 bases from V and 7 bases from J, with 7 bases between. This CDR3 is 11 amino acids long. The CDR3 nucleotides are TGTGCCAGCAGCTCGTCCGGGACCCAGTACTTC. Protein: CASSSSGTQYF.

This clonotype was picked up a small number of times. The rearrangement joins TRBV20-1 to TRBJ2-6, with a possible D match to TRBD2 (6 bases). The CDR3 has 17 amino acids. Germline CDR1 DFQATT, CDR2 SNEGSKA (reference sequence). Trimming removed 3 bases from V and 0 bases from J, with 15 bases in between. Here the CDR3 reads CSASQSSASSGANVLTF. As DNA, the CDR3 is TGCAGTGCTAGTCAGTCTAGCGCCAGCTCTGGGGCCAACGTCCTGACTTTC.

As concerns this clonotype: Germline is not matched at one junction end, which may reflect a read error. The chain links TRBV10-3 to TRBJ2-3; TRBD2 matches at 7 bases. Germline CDR1 reads ENHRY; CDR2 reads SYGVKD. The CDR3 spans 13 residues. For the CDR3, the DNA is TGTGCCACCAGTAGCGGGCCAACAGATACGCAGTATTTT. Encoded protein: CATSSGPTDTQYF.

A few counts support this clonotype. The V and J genes are TRBV20-1 and TRBJ2-3, with TRBD2 matching over 12 bases. Looked up from germline, CDR1 is DFQATT and CDR2 is SNEGSKA (reference sequence). The CDR3 has 15 amino acids. Trimming removed 6 bases from V and 1 base from J; junction bases left unmatched: 5. The CDR3 DNA reads TGCAGTGCAAGGACTAGCGGGGTCGGCACAGATACGCAGTATTTT. It codes for CSARTSGVGTDTQYF.

This clonotype was detected only a few times. The chain has TRBV7-2 and TRBJ2-1; D remains ambiguous. Trimming removed 5 bases from V and 12 bases from J, with 17 bases in between. The CDR3 contains 13 residues. CDR1 SGHTA and CDR2 FQGNSA come from the germline V gene. Here the CDR3 reads CASSLNPLIGQFF. CDR3 coding DNA: TGTGCCAGCAGCCTCAACCCGCTGATTGGGCAGTTCTTC.

The V and J genes are TRBV6-1 and TRBJ2-1, with TRBD2 matching over 8 bases. The CDR3 is made up of 16 amino acids. Trimming removed 1 base from V and 9 bases from J; junction bases left unmatched: 11. CDR1 and CDR2 from the germline V gene are MNHNS and SASEGT. The CDR3 DNA is TGTGCCAGCAGTGAAGACCCAGCGGGGGCGTTGAGTGAGCAGTTCTTC. Its protein is CASSEDPAGALSEQFF.

V and J are TRBV12-3 or TRBV12-4 and TRBJ2-7; 11 bases match TRBD1. With 5 bases clipped from V and 6 bases from J, the junction kept 3 bases outside the gene matches. The CDR3 has 13 residues. CDR3 protein: CASSGTGGGEQYF. In DNA form, the CDR3 reads TGTGCCAGCAGTGGGACAGGGGGAGGCGAGCAGTACTTC.

CDR3 nucleotides: TGTGCCAGCAGCCCATGGACAGGGAGAGGAACTGAAGCTTTCTTT. Translation: CASSPWTGRGTEAFF. J is TRBJ1-1 and V is TRBV5-6; TRBD1 aligns across 8 bases. Germline V gene lookup returns CDR1 SGHDT and CDR2 YYEEEE. There are 15 residues in the CDR3. The trim removed 4 bases at V and 5 bases at J, leaving 10 bases unmatched.

This chain joins TRBV7-2 and TRBJ2-5; D ambiguous. Germline lookup yields CDR1 SGHTA and CDR2 FQGNSA. The CDR3 has 12 residues. Trimming removed 2 bases at V and 4 bases at J, with 5 bases between. The CDR3 sequence is CASSLMGETQYF. DNA for the CDR3: TGTGCCAGCAGCTTAATGGGAGAGACCCAGTACTTC. Full variable domain (missing parts from reference TRBV7-2 and TRBJ2-5): GAGVSQSPSNKVTEKGKDVELRCDPISGHTALYWYRQSLGQGLEFLIYFQGNSAPDKSGLPSDRFSAERTGGSVSTLTIQRTQQEDSAVYLCASSLMGETQYFGPGTRLLVL.

This clonotype occurred a few times. The CDR3 DNA is TGTGCCAGCAGTTCCTTGACAGACGCTTCACCCCTCCACTTT. Amino acids: CASSSLTDASPLHF. The rearrangement joins TRBV28 to TRBJ1-6; D might be TRBD1 (5 bases). CDR1 is MDHEN and CDR2 is SYDVKM in the germline V gene. V lost 4 bases and J 9 bases, leaving 13 bases between the germline ends. The CDR3 has 14 amino acids.

The chain joins TRBV28 to TRBJ2-1; D is ambiguous. The CDR3 runs to 12 residues. The V end lost 1 base, the J end lost 6 bases, and 4 bases lay between the germline ends. Germline V gives CDR1 MDHEN, CDR2 SYDVKM. CDR3 residues: CASSLSSNEQFF. The CDR3 bases are TGTGCCAGCAGTTTATCCAGCAATGAGCAGTTCTTC.

This clonotype was seen at least ten times. V usage is TRBV6-1 and J usage is TRBJ1-1, with D unclear. The CDR3 is made up of 13 amino acids. Between the trimmed V and J ends, which lost 7 bases and 4 bases, there was a span of 13 bases. Per the germline V gene, CDR1 is MNHNS and CDR2 is SASEGT. The CDR3 DNA reads as TGTGCCAGCAAAATCAGGTCTGCCACTGAAGCTTTCTTT. It encodes CASKIRSATEAFF.

This clonotype showed up many times. The chain employs TRBV14 and TRBJ2-5; D remains unclear. Germline lookup yields CDR1 SGHDN and CDR2 FVKESK. The CDR3 runs to 13 residues. With 4 bases removed from V and 3 bases from J, the gap between germline ends came to 9 bases. CDR3 nucleotide sequence: TGTGCCAGCAGCCCCGGAGTAGAAGAGACCCAGTACTTC. This gives the protein CASSPGVEETQYF.

This chain links TRBV13 with TRBJ1-1; D possibly corresponds to TRBD1 (5 bases). Trimming cost V 1 base and J 1 base, with 7 bases left between them. The CDR3 runs to 14 residues. Germline assignment: CDR1 PRHDT and CDR2 FYEKMQ (reference sequence). The CDR3 bases are TGTGCCAGCAGCTTAGATCAGGGGAACACTGAAGCTTTCTTT. Protein: CASSLDQGNTEAFF. The whole variable domain, remainder taken from reference TRBV13 and TRBJ1-1, is AAGVIQSPRHLIKEKRETATLKCYPIPRHDTVYWYQQGPGQDPQFLISFYEKMQSDKGSIPDRFSAQQFSDYHSELNMSSLELGDSALYFCASSLDQGNTEAFFGQGTRLTVV.